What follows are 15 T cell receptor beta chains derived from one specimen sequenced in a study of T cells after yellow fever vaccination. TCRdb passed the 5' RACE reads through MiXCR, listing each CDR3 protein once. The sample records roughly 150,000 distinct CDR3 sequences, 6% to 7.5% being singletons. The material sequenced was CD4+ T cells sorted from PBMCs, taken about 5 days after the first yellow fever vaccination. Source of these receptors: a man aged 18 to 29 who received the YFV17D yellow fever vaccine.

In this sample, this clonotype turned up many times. The CDR3 DNA reads TGTGCCAGCAGCTCAATTCCGGGACAGGGGGCGGATCGTGCTGTAGGGCAGTTCTTC. Translated, it gives CASSSIPGQGADRAVGQFF. The V and J genes are TRBV11-1 and TRBJ2-1; 12 bases are shared with TRBD1. V lost 4 bases and J lost 12; bases outside the gene matches: 22. The germline CDR1 and CDR2 sequences are SGHAT and FQDESV (reference sequence). The CDR3 covers 19 residues. The full variable domain, in which reference TRBV11-1 and TRBJ2-1 provide the parts outside the CDR3, is EAEVAQSPRYKITEKSQAVAFWCDPISGHATLYWYRQILGQGPELLVQFQDESVVDDSQLPKDRFSAERLKGVDSTLKIQPAELGDSAMYLCASSSIPGQGADRAVGQFFGPGTRLTVL.

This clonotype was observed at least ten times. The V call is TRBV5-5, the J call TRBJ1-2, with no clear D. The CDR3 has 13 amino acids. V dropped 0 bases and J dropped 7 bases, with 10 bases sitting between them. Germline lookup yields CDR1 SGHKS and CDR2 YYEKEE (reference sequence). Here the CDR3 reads CASSLDQPFGYTF. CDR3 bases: TGTGCCAGCAGCTTGGACCAACCGTTTGGCTACACCTTC.

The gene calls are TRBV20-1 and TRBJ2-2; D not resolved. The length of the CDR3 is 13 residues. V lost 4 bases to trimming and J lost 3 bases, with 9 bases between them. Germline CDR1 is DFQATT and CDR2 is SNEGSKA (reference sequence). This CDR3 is CSATRRDTGELFF. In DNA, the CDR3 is TGCAGTGCTACTCGCCGGGACACCGGGGAGCTGTTTTTT.

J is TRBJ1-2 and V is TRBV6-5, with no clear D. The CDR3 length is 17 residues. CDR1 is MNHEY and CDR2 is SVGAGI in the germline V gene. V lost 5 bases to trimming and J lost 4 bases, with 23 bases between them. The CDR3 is CASSPWEGERGPYGYTF. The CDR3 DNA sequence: TGTGCCAGCAGTCCCTGGGAGGGAGAGAGAGGGCCCTATGGCTACACCTTC.

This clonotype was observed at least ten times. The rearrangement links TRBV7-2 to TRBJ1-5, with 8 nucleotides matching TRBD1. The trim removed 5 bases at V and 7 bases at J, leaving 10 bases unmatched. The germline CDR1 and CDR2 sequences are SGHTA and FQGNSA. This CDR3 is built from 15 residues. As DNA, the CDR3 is TGTGCCAGCAGCAAAGGACAGGGCCCAGGACAGCCCCAGCATTTT. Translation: CASSKGQGPGQPQHF.

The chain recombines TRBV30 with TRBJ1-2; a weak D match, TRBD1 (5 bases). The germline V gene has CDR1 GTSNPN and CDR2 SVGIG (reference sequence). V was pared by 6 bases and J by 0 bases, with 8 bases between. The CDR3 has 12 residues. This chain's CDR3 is CACGGTNYGYTF. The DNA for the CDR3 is TGTGCCTGCGGGGGAACTAACTATGGCTACACCTTC.

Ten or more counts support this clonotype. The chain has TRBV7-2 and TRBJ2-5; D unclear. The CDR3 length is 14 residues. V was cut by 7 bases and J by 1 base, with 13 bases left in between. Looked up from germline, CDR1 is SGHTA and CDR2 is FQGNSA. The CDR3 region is CASNLRVGQETQYF. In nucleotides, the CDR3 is TGTGCCAGCAATTTAAGGGTCGGCCAAGAGACCCAGTACTTC.

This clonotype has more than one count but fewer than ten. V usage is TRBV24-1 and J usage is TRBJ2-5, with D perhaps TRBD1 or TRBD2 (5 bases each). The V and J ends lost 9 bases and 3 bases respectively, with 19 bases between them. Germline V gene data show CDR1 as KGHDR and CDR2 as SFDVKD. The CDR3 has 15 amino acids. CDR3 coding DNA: TGTGCCACCGGTCCATCGGGGTCAGGGAAAGAGACCCAGTACTTC. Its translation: CATGPSGSGKETQYF.

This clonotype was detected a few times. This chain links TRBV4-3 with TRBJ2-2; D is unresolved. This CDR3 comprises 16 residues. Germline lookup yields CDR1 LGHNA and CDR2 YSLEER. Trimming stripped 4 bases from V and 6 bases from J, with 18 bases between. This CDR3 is CASSPIYGSLAGELFF. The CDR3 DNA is TGCGCCAGCAGCCCGATCTACGGCAGCCTGGCCGGGGAGCTGTTTTTT.

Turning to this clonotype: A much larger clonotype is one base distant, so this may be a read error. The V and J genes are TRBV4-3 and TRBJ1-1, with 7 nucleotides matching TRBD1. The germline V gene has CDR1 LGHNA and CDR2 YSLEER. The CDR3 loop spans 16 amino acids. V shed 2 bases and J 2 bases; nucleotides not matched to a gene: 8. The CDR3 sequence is CASSQQTGAINTEAFF. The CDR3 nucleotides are TGCGCCAGCAGCCAACAAACAGGGGCTATAAACACTGAAGCTTTCTTT.

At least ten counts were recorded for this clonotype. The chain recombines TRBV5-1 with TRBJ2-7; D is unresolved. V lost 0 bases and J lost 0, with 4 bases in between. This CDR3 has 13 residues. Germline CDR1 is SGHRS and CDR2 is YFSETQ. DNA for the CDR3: TGCGCCAGCAGCTTGGGCAGCTCCTACGAGCAGTACTTC. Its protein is CASSLGSSYEQYF.

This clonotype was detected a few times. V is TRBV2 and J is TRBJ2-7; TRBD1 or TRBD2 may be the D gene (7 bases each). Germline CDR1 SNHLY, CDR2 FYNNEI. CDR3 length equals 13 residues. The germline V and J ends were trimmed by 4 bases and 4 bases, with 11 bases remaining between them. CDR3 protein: CASSAQGGYEQYF. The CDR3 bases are TGTGCCAGCAGTGCCCAGGGGGGGTACGAGCAGTACTTC.

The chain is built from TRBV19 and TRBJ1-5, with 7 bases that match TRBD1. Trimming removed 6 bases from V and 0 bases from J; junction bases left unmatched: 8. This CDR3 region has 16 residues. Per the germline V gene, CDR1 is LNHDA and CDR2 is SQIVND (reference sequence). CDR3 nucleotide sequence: TGTGCCAGTAGCAGAGACAGGGCTTATAGCAATCAGCCCCAGCATTTT. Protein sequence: CASSRDRAYSNQPQHF.

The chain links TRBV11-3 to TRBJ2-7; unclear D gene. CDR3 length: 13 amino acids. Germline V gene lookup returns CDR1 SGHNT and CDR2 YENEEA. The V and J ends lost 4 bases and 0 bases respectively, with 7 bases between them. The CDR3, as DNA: TGTGCCAGCAGCTCGTACAACTCCTACGAGCAGTACTTC. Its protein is CASSSYNSYEQYF.

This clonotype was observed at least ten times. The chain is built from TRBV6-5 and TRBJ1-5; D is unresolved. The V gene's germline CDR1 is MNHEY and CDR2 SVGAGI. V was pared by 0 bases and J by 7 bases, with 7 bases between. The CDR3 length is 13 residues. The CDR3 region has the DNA TGTGCCAGCAGTTACTCGTCCTACCAGCCCCAGCATTTT. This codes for CASSYSSYQPQHF.